The T cell receptor (beta chain) described here comes from a study of T-cell reconstitution after alpha-beta-depleted transplantation in children. Trimming shortened V by 4 bases and J by 2 bases, and 9 bases separated the two germline ends. The CDR3 loop spans 14 amino acids. This clonotype appeared a few times. Library preparation (for TCRbeta) was performed with unique molecular identifiers. TCRdb re-called the PCR reads with MiXCR, one entry per CDR3 protein. This sample yields about 500,000 distinct CDR3 sequences, of which more than 9.5% are seen a single time; 14% belongs to the top ten. This TCR was recovered from a female patient between 2 and 15 years old who had a stem cell transplant for aplastic anemia, so the T cells may come from the graft donor. The rearrangement joins TRBV12-3 or TRBV12-4 to TRBJ1-5; a possible D gene is TRBD1 (6 bases). The sample was PBMCs, mostly from graft donor cells, taken 180 days after TCRalphabeta/CD19-depleted stem cell transplant. CDR3 in DNA: TGTGCCAGCAGTTCAGGGGATGGCAATCAGCCCCAGCATTTT. Protein product: CASSSGDGNQPQHF.